The present entry profiles one TCR beta chain with its context. Only in-frame clones appear in the TCRdb table, and some are missing; sequencing was by immunoSEQ multiplex PCR. The sample carries some 49,000 clones, around 90% recorded once. These data are taken from a study of technical replicates of blood from a few donors. Germline-derived CDR1 and CDR2 are SGHRS and YFSETQ. This CDR3 is built from 15 residues. Trimming took off 5 bases at V and 5 bases at J, with 18 bases between the two ends. Sequenced: PBMCs. The chain employs TRBV5-1 and TRBJ2-3; D is possibly TRBD1 (8 bases). This receptor was obtained from a human donor in good health. Some clones in this sample may be carry-over from other donors' samples. CDR3: CASRRRTGGEDTQYF. DNA for the CDR3: TGCGCCAGCAGGCGGCGCACAGGGGGGGAAGATACGCAGTATTTT.